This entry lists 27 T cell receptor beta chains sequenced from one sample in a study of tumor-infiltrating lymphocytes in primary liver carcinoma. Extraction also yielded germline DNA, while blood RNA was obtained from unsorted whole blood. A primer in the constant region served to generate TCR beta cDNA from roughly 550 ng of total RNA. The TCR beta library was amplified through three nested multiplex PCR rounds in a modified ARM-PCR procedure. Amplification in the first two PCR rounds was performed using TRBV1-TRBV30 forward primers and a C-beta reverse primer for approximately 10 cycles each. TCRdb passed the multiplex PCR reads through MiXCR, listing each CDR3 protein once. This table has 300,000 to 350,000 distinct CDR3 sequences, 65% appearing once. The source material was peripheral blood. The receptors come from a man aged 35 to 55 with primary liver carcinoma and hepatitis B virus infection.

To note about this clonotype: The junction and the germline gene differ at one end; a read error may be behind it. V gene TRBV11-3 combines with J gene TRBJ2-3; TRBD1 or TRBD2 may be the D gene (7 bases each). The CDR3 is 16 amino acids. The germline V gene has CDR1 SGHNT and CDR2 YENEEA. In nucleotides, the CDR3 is TGTGCCGGCAGCCGACGGGGGGACAGTGACCAAGATACGCAGTATTTT. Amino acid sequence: CAGSRRGDSDQDTQYF.

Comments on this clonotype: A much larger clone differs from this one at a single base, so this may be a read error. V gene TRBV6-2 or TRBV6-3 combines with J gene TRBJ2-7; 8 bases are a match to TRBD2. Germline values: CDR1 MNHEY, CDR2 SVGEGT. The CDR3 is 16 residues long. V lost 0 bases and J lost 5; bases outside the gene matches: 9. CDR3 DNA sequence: TGTGCCAGCAGTTACTCCGGACTACCGGGAGGGAACGAGCAGTACTTC. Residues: CASSYSGLPGGNEQYF.

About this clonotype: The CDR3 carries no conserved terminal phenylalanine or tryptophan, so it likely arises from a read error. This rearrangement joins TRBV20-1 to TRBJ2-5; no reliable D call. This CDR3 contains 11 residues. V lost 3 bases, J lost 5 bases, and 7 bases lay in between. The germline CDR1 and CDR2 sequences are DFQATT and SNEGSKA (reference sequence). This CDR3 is CSARSQETQYS. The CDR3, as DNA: TGCAGTGCTAGGTCCCAGGAGACCCAGTACTCC.

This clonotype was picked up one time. Here the CDR3 DNA reads TGCAGTGCTACGAGACTTAACTACGAGCAGTACTTC. Translation: CSATRLNYEQYF. The chain has TRBV20-1 and TRBJ2-7, with no clear D. With 4 bases removed from V and 3 bases from J, the gap between germline ends came to 10 bases. CDR1 DFQATT and CDR2 SNEGSKA come from the germline V gene (reference sequence). This CDR3 contains 12 residues.

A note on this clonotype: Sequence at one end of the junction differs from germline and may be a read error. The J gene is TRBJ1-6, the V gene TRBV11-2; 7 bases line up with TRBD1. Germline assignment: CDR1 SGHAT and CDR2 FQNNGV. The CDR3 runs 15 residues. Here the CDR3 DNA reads TGTGCCAGCAGCTTAGCAGGGGGAGATAATTCACCCCTCCGCTTT. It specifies CASSLAGGDNSPLRF.

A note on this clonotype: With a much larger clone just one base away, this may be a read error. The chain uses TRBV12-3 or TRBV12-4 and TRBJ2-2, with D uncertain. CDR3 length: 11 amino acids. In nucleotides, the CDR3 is TGTGCCAGCACCCGCACCAGGGAGCTGTTTTTT. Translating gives CASTRTRELFF.

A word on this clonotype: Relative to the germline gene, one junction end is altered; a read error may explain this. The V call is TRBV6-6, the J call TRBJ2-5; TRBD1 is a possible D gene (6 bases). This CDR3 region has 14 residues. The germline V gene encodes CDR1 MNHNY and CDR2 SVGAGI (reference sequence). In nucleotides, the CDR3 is TGTGCCAGCAGTCTCCCGAACAGGGCAGAGACCCAATACTTC. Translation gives CASSLPNRAETQYF.

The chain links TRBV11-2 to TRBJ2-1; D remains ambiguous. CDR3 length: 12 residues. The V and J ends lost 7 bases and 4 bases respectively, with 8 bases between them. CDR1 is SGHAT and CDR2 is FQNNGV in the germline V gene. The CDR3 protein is CASNYVYNEQFF. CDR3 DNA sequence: TGTGCCAGCAACTACGTTTACAATGAGCAGTTCTTC.

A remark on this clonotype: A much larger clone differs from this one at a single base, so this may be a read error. The CDR3 protein is CANSQPGRGGGEKLFF. CDR3 coding DNA: TGCGCCAACAGCCAACCCGGACGGGGAGGAGGGGAAAAACTGTTTTTT. V usage is TRBV4-1 and J usage is TRBJ1-4; D remains ambiguous. Germline CDR1 MGHRA, CDR2 YSYEKL. The length of the CDR3 is 16 residues.

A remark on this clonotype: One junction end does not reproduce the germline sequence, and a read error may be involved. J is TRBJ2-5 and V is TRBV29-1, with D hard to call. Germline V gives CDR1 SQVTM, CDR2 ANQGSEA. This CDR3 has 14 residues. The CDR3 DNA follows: TGCGGCGTTGATGGACCTCCCATGAGTGAGACCCAGTACTTC. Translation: CGVDGPPMSETQYF.

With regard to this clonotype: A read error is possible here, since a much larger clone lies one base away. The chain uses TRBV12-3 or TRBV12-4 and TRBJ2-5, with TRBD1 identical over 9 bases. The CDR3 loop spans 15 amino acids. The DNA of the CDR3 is TGTGCCAGCAGTCGGACAGGGGCGTACCAAGAGGCCCAGTACTTC. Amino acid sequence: CASSRTGAYQEAQYF.

This CDR3 reads CASCSRLVGPEQFF. CDR3 sequence (DNA): TGTGCCAGCTGCTCCCGATTGGTGGGGCCTGAACAGTTCTTC. The rearrangement joins TRBV11-2 to TRBJ2-1, with D tentatively TRBD1 (5 bases). There are 14 residues in the CDR3. V dropped 8 bases and J dropped 13 bases, with 24 bases sitting between them. From germline, CDR1 is SGHAT and CDR2 FQNNGV. Full variable domain (rest looked up from reference TRBV11-2 and TRBJ2-1): EAGVAQSPRYKIIEKRQSVAFWCNPISGHATLYWYQQILGQGPKLLIQFQNNGVVDDSQLPKDRFSAERLKGVDSTLKIQPAKLEDSAVYLCASCSRLVGPEQFFGPGTRLTVL.

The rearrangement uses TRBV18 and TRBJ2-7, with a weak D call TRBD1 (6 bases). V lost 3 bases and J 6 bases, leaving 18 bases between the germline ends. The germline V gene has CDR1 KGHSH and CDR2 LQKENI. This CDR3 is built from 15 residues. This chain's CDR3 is CASSPEQGSSGEQYF. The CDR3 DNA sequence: TGTGCCAGCTCACCTGAACAGGGAAGCAGCGGCGAGCAGTACTTC.

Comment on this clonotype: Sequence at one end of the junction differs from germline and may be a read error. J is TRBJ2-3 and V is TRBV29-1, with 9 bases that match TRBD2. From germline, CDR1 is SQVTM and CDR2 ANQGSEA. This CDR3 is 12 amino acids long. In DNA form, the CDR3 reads TGCAACGATAGCGGGAGCACGGATACGCAGTATTTT. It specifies CNDSGSTDTQYF.

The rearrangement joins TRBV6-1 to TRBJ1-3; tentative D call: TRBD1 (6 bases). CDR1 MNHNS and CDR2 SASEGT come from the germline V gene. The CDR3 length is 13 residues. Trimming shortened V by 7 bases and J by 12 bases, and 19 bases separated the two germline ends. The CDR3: CASTMTVQGIIYF. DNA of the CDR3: TGTGCCAGCACTATGACAGTACAGGGCATCATATATTTT.

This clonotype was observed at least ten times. The CDR3 protein is CASSRIPGTGSNQPQHF. In DNA, the CDR3 is TGTGCCAGCAGTCGAATTCCCGGGACAGGGAGCAATCAGCCCCAGCATTTT. The chain recombines TRBV6-5 with TRBJ1-5, with 9 bases matching TRBD1. CDR3 length: 17 residues. V lost 5 bases, J lost 1 base, and 9 bases stayed unmatched. Per germline, CDR1 MNHEY and CDR2 SVGAGI.

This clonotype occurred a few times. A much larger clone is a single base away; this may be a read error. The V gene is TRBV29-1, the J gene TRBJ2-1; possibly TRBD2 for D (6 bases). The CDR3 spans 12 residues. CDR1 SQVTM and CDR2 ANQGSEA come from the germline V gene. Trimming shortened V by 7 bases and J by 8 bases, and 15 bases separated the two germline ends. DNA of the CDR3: TGCAGCGCGAGACCGGGCGGGGATGAGCAGTTCTTC. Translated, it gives CSARPGGDEQFF.

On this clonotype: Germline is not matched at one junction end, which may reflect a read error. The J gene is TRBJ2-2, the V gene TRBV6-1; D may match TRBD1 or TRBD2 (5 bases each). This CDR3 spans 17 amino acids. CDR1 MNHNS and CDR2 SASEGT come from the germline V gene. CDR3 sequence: CASSEASFVSDTGEPLF. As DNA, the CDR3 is TGTGCCAGCAGTGAAGCTTCTTTTGTGTCGGACACCGGGGAGCCGCTTTTT.

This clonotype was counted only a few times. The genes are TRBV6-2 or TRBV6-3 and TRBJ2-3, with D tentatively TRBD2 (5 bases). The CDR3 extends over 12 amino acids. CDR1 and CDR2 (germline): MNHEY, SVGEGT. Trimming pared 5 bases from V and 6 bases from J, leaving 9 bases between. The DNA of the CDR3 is TGTGCCAGCAGTGACCCGGGGGATACGCAGTATTTT. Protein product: CASSDPGDTQYF.

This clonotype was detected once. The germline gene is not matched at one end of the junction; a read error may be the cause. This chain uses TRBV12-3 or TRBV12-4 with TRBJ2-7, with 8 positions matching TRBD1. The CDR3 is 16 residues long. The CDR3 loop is CVSSLDRGRVTYEQYF. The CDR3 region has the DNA TGTGTCAGCAGTCTCGACAGGGGTAGGGTTACCTACGAGCAGTACTTC.

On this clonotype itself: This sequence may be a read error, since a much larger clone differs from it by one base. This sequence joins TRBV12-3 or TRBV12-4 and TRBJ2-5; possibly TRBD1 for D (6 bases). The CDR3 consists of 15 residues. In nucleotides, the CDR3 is TGTGCCACAACGAGAACCGGGACAAAGAGGGAGACCAAGTACTTC. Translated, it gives CATTRTGTKRETKYF.

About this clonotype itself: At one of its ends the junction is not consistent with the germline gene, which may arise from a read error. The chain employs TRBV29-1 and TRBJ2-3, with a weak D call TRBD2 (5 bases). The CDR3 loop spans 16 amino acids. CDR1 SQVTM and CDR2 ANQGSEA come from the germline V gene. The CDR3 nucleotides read TGCAGCCTTGAAGCCCCTGTGTGGGGAGCAACAGATACGCAGTATTTT. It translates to CSLEAPVWGATDTQYF.

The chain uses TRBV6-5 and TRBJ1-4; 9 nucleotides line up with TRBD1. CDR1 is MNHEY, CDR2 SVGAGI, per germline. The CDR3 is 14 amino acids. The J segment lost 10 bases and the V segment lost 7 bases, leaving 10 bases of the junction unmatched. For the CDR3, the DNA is TGTGCCAGCATGGCCGGGACAGGGTCGGGAAAACTGTTTTTT. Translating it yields CASMAGTGSGKLFF.

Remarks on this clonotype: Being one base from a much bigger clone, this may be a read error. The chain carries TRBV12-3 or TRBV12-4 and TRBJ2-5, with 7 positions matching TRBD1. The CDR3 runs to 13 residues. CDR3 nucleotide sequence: TGTGCCAGCAGTAAAAGGGGGCAAGAGACCCGGTACTTC. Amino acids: CASSKRGQETRYF.

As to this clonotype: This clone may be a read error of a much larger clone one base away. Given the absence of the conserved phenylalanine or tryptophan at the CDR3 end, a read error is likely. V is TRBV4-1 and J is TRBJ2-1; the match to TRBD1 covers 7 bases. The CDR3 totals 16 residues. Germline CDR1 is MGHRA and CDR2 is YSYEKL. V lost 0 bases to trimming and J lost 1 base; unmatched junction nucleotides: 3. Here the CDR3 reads CASSQDSQGSYNEQFL. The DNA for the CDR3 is TGCGCCAGCAGCCAAGATTCACAGGGGTCCTACAATGAGCAGTTCCTC.

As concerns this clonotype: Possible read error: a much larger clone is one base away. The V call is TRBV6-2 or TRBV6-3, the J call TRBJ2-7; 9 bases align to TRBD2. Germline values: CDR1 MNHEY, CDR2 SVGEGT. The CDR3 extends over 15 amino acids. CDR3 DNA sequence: TGTGCCAGCGGTTACTCCCCTAGCGGGGACTACGAGCAGTACTTC. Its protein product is CASGYSPSGDYEQYF.

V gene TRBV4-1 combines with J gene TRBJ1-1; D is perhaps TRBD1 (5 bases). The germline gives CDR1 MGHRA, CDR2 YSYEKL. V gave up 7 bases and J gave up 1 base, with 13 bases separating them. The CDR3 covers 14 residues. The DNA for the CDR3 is TGCGCCAGCAACCTAAGCGGGGGGAACACTGAAGCTTTCTTT. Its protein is CASNLSGGNTEAFF.